This T cell receptor (beta chain) was found in a study of cytomegalovirus exposure and HLA in healthy donors. The study, taken as a whole, reports: Reports indicate that TCR beta sequences accurately predicted the HLA-A and HLA-B alleles of most subjects.

The CDR3 totals 17 residues. V lost 5 bases, J lost 2 bases, and 16 bases lay in between. The V gene's germline CDR1 is SGHTA and CDR2 FQGTGA. The PCR had 60 Vbeta and 13 Jbeta primers. Generated by immunoSEQ multiplex PCR, the TCRdb table keeps only in-frame clones and is missing some. The sample has about 160,000 clones; roughly 70% are singletons. Turning to this clone: As yet, its antigen is unknown.

This sequence joins TRBV7-3 and TRBJ2-6; D is possibly TRBD2 (6 bases). What was sequenced was PBMCs. The clonotype originates from a woman aged 45-65 years in good health and CMV-seropositive. DNA of the CDR3: TGTGCCAGCAGCCCCCGGGAGCGGGTAGCTGGGGCCAACGTCCTGACTTTC. Residues: CASSPRERVAGANVLTF. Drawing the rest from reference TRBV7-3 and TRBJ2-6, the complete variable domain is GAGVSQTPSNKVTEKGKYVELRCDPISGHTALYWYRQSLGQGPEFLIYFQGTGAADDSGLPNDRFFAVRPEGSVSTLKIQRTERGDSAVYLCASSPRERVAGANVLTFGAGSRLTVL.